Following are 29 T cell receptor beta chains from one sample sequenced in a study of shared clonotypes between healthy human individuals (dated by TCRdb to 2019 to 2021). Libraries were made using the immunoSEQ multiplex PCR assay. As stored in TCRdb, this immuneACCESS dataset retains in-frame rearrangements with V and J assigned. A fraction of the clones does not appear; measured against another copy, unresolved V genes explain less than half of the discrepancy, and the remainder lacks a known reason. Recorded for this sample are approximately 500,000 clones; approximately 80% of them occurred a single time. The ten largest clones capture more than 10% of the sample. Sequenced sample: PBMCs. Receptor source: a woman between 35 and 50 years old in good health. Some clones in this sample may be carry-over from other donors' samples.

This clone was detected only once. This chain uses TRBV29-1 with TRBJ2-7; TRBD2 aligns across 13 bases. V was clipped by 4 bases and J by 4 bases; unmatched bases: 10. Germline V gives CDR1 SQVTM, CDR2 ANQGSEA. The CDR3 covers 16 residues. The CDR3 region is CSVAGLAGDSWYEQYF. Written as DNA, the CDR3 is TGCAGCGTTGCCGGACTAGCGGGAGATAGTTGGTACGAGCAGTACTTC.

The chain combines TRBV5-1 with TRBJ2-7; tentatively, D is TRBD1 or TRBD2 (5 bases each). The CDR3 loop spans 15 amino acids. Trimming took 4 bases from V and 0 from J, leaving 14 bases between them. CDR1 is SGHRS, CDR2 YFSETQ, per germline. The CDR3 spells CASSEGPMDSYEQYF. The DNA for the CDR3 is TGCGCCAGCAGCGAGGGACCGATGGACTCCTACGAGCAGTACTTC.

In DNA form, the CDR3 reads TGTGCCAGTAGTATAGAGAGCGGGACAGGGGATGGCTACACCTTC. This codes for CASSIESGTGDGYTF. The rearrangement uses TRBV19 and TRBJ1-2; the match to TRBD1 covers 10 bases. Germline assignment: CDR1 LNHDA and CDR2 SQIVND (reference sequence). Losses at the gene ends were 0 bases for V and 6 bases for J; bases not matched to a gene: 4. This CDR3 region has 15 residues.

V and J are TRBV6-1 and TRBJ1-2, with 7 bases matching TRBD1. The CDR3 totals 14 residues. Germline lookup yields CDR1 MNHNS and CDR2 SASEGT. Trimming at V came to 2 bases and at J to 0 bases, leaving 0 bases not matched to a gene. In DNA, the CDR3 is TGTGCCAGCAGTGAAACAGGGGCTAACTATGGCTACACCTTC. This codes for CASSETGANYGYTF.

V is TRBV7-9 and J is TRBJ1-4; D is perhaps TRBD1 (5 bases). V was trimmed by 5 bases and J by 8 bases, leaving 18 bases between them. Per the germline V gene, CDR1 is SEHNR and CDR2 is FQNEAQ (reference sequence). The CDR3 contains 15 residues. The CDR3 nucleotides read TGTGCCAGCAGCGGATCCGGGGGTCAGAAGGAAAAACTGTTTTTT. It translates to CASSGSGGQKEKLFF.

The chain carries TRBV29-1 and TRBJ2-1, with 9 bases matching TRBD2. The CDR3 is made up of 15 amino acids. Germline CDR1 SQVTM, CDR2 ANQGSEA. J was trimmed by 9 bases and V by 0 bases; bases with no gene match: 9. The CDR3 spells CSVEDVAGGQVEQFF. Written as DNA, the CDR3 is TGCAGCGTTGAAGACGTGGCGGGAGGGCAGGTTGAGCAGTTCTTC.

The chain uses TRBV7-3 and TRBJ2-2; 8 bases map to TRBD2. Germline V lookup: CDR1 SGHTA, CDR2 FQGTGA. There are 16 residues in the CDR3. V trimming: 1 base; J trimming: 4 bases; junction bases outside the gene matches: 5. The CDR3 protein is CASSLKGSGVTGELFF. For the CDR3, the DNA is TGTGCCAGCAGCTTAAAGGGTAGCGGGGTCACCGGGGAGCTGTTTTTT.

The V call is TRBV4-1, the J call TRBJ2-5; 7 bases align to TRBD2. The CDR3 is made up of 16 amino acids. Germline CDR1 reads MGHRA; CDR2 reads YSYEKL. Unmatched junction bases numbered 10, after V lost 1 base and J lost 5 bases. CDR3 region: CASSQVSGEGRETQYF. CDR3 DNA: TGCGCCAGCAGCCAAGTCTCGGGGGAGGGTCGGGAGACCCAGTACTTC.

The rearrangement uses TRBV10-3 and TRBJ2-3; D is uncertain. V was pared by 8 bases and J by 2 bases, with 14 bases between. CDR3 length: 14 amino acids. Germline CDR1 reads ENHRY; CDR2 reads SYGVKD. The CDR3 here is CAIGSPAVTDTQYF. The DNA for the CDR3 is TGTGCCATCGGCTCCCCGGCAGTCACAGATACGCAGTATTTT.

This chain uses TRBV25-1 with TRBJ2-3; TRBD2 matches at 7 bases. Germline trimming cut 2 bases from V and 6 bases from J; bases unmatched to any gene: 14. Per the germline V gene, CDR1 is MGHDK and CDR2 is SYGVNS. CDR3 size: 17 residues. CDR3 protein: CASSEIFGGFGFDTQYF. The CDR3 coding sequence is TGTGCCAGCAGTGAAATATTCGGGGGGTTCGGGTTTGATACGCAGTATTTT. Variable domain in full (rest from reference TRBV25-1 and TRBJ2-3): EADIYQTPRYLVIGTGKKITLECSQTMGHDKMYWYQQDPGMELHLIHYSYGVNSTEKGDLSSESTVSRIRTEHFPLTLESARPSHTSQYLCASSEIFGGFGFDTQYFGPGTRLTVL.

Concerning this clone itself: No conserved phenylalanine or tryptophan is present at the end of the CDR3, so a read error is the likely explanation. The genes are TRBV7-9 and TRBJ1-2; D is perhaps TRBD1 (5 bases). The V gene's germline CDR1 is SEHNR and CDR2 FQNEAQ (reference sequence). This CDR3 contains 15 residues. Trimming shortened V by 5 bases and J by 1 base, and 14 bases separated the two germline ends. The CDR3 DNA reads as TGTGCCAGCAGCAGATTAGCTGGGGGTAACTATGGCTACACCATC. Protein product: CASSRLAGGNYGYTI.

J is TRBJ2-3 and V is TRBV30; 8 bases agree with TRBD2. The CDR3 has 15 residues. Germline V gene lookup returns CDR1 GTSNPN and CDR2 SVGIG (reference sequence). With 1 base clipped from V and 2 bases from J, the junction kept 5 bases outside the gene matches. CDR3 nucleotide sequence: TGTGCCTGGAGTGCCGCGGGAGGCCCCACAGATACGCAGTATTTT. Translation: CAWSAAGGPTDTQYF.

This chain connects TRBV7-9 to TRBJ1-5; D is unresolved. The CDR3 length is 16 residues. The germline gives CDR1 SEHNR, CDR2 FQNEAQ (reference sequence). Trimming removed 5 bases from V and 0 bases from J, with 14 bases in between. CDR3 sequence reads: CASSPGHPYSNQPQHF. The CDR3 DNA sequence: TGTGCCAGCAGCCCCGGGCACCCATATAGCAATCAGCCCCAGCATTTT.

The CDR3 region has the DNA TGTGCCATCAGTGACCCCTCAGAACCGGAGTACTTC. As protein: CAISDPSEPEYF. V usage is TRBV10-3 and J usage is TRBJ2-7; no reliable D call. Germline loops: CDR1 ENHRY, CDR2 SYGVKD. The CDR3 has 12 amino acids. Between the trimmed V and J ends, which lost 3 bases and 11 bases, there was a span of 14 bases.

This clone showed up just a few times. The gene calls are TRBV15 and TRBJ1-3; D is undetermined. Germline CDR1 and CDR2: LNHNV and YYDKDF (reference sequence). The CDR3 extends over 16 amino acids. The V end was cut by 0 bases, the J end by 4 bases, with 13 bases between. The CDR3 reads CATSRDRGPEGNTIYF. CDR3 coding DNA: TGTGCCACCAGCAGAGATCGGGGTCCGGAGGGAAACACCATATATTTT. The whole variable domain, filled in from reference TRBV15 and TRBJ1-3, reads DAMVIQNPRYQVTQFGKPVTLSCSQTLNHNVMYWYQQKSSQAPKLLFHYYDKDFNNEADTPDNFQSRRPNTSFCFLDIRSPGLGDTAMYLCATSRDRGPEGNTIYFGEGSWLTVV.

This clone occurred many times. V gene TRBV5-1 combines with J gene TRBJ2-1; 11 nucleotides agree with TRBD2. The CDR3 runs to 15 residues. Germline V gives CDR1 SGHRS, CDR2 YFSETQ. J lost 6 bases, V lost 3 bases, and 5 bases had no gene match. The CDR3 bases are TGCGCCAGCAGCTCCACTAGCGGGAGTATCAATGAGCAGTTCTTC. Encoded protein: CASSSTSGSINEQFF.

The count of this clone is one. V gene TRBV18 combines with J gene TRBJ2-7, with 9 bases fitting TRBD1. J was trimmed by 5 bases and V by 6 bases; bases with no gene match: 11. Germline CDR1 reads KGHSH; CDR2 reads LQKENI. The CDR3 has 15 residues. This CDR3 is CASSHNRQGVDEQYF. In DNA form, the CDR3 reads TGTGCCAGCTCCCACAACCGACAGGGGGTCGACGAGCAGTACTTC.

V gene TRBV28 combines with J gene TRBJ2-7, with D perhaps assigned TRBD1 or TRBD2 (7 bases each). Between the trimmed V and J ends, which lost 6 bases and 3 bases, there was a span of 18 bases. The CDR3 runs to 15 residues. Germline V gene sequence: CDR1 MDHEN, CDR2 SYDVKM. The CDR3 region is CASSPRQGGIYEQYF. DNA of the CDR3: TGTGCCAGCAGCCCAAGGCAGGGGGGGATCTACGAGCAGTACTTC. The full variable domain, its missing parts supplied by reference TRBV28 and TRBJ2-7, is DVKVTQSSRYLVKRTGEKVFLECVQDMDHENMFWYRQDPGLGLRLIYFSYDVKMKEKGDIPEGYSVSREKKERFSLILESASTNQTSMYLCASSPRQGGIYEQYFGPGTRLTVT.

The chain links TRBV28 to TRBJ1-4, with TRBD1 matching over 7 bases. Germline CDR1 is MDHEN and CDR2 is SYDVKM. CDR3 length: 13 amino acids. After removal of 8 bases from V and 7 bases from J, the junction contained 7 bases not matched to a gene. The CDR3 sequence: CASSADRVEKLFF. The CDR3 DNA sequence: TGTGCCAGCTCCGCCGACAGGGTTGAAAAACTGTTTTTT.

The chain combines TRBV4-1 with TRBJ2-4; 7 bases line up with TRBD2. V was pared by 4 bases and J by 0 bases, with 6 bases of the junction left unmatched. The CDR3 is 16 amino acids. Germline V lookup: CDR1 MGHRA, CDR2 YSYEKL. The CDR3 loop reads CASSPTGRGAKNIQYF. Here the CDR3 DNA reads TGCGCCAGCAGCCCCACGGGGAGGGGAGCCAAAAACATTCAGTACTTC.

This clone was detected only a few times. The rearrangement joins TRBV4-3 to TRBJ2-1, with 8 bases identical to TRBD1. This CDR3 has 14 residues. V gave up 1 base and J gave up 9 bases; unmatched junction bases: 5. Per the germline V gene, CDR1 is LGHNA and CDR2 is YSLEER. CDR3 sequence: CASSQGTGFGEQFF. The CDR3 DNA reads as TGCGCCAGCAGCCAAGGGACAGGGTTTGGTGAGCAGTTCTTC.

The J gene is TRBJ1-1, the V gene TRBV10-3; TRBD1 matches 8 bases. Germline V CDR1 and CDR2: ENHRY, SYGVKD. Germline trimming cut 5 bases from V and 1 base from J; bases unmatched to any gene: 3. The CDR3 has 14 amino acids. The CDR3 DNA reads TGTGCCATCAGTACCCAGGGGGCGAACACTGAAGCTTTCTTT. Encoded protein: CAISTQGANTEAFF.

The DNA for the CDR3 is TGTGCCAGCTCACCGGAGGGATTTGGCTACACCTTC. Its protein product is CASSPEGFGYTF. This chain uses TRBV18 with TRBJ1-2, with D unresolved. CDR1 and CDR2 from the germline V gene are KGHSH and LQKENI. V lost 3 bases, J lost 7 bases, and 9 bases lay in between. CDR3 length: 12 amino acids.

In this sample, this clone turned up many times. The gene calls are TRBV27 and TRBJ1-2; the match to TRBD1 covers 7 bases. The CDR3 is 15 amino acids. CDR1 and CDR2 from the germline V gene are MNHEY and SMNVEV (reference sequence). J was trimmed by 8 bases and V by 6 bases; bases with no gene match: 15. CDR3 protein: CASRTKQGMIAGYTF. The DNA for the CDR3 is TGTGCCAGCAGAACCAAACAGGGGATGATCGCGGGCTACACCTTC.

The chain combines TRBV14 with TRBJ2-1; D gene ambiguous. The CDR3 length is 14 residues. Germline-derived CDR1 and CDR2 are SGHDN and FVKESK. V lost 4 bases and J lost 2, with 9 bases in between. The CDR3 DNA follows: TGTGCCAGCAGCCGGAGTGGGCCCTACAATGAGCAGTTCTTC. Amino acids: CASSRSGPYNEQFF. The full variable domain, completed using reference TRBV14 and TRBJ2-1, is EAGVTQFPSHSVIEKGQTVTLRCDPISGHDNLYWYRRVMGKEIKFLLHFVKESKQDESGMPNNRFLAERTGGTYSTLKVQPAELEDSGVYFCASSRSGPYNEQFFGPGTRLTVL.

V is TRBV6-1 and J is TRBJ2-7, with TRBD1 as a possible D gene (5 bases). The CDR3 sequence is 18 residues long. CDR1 is MNHNS and CDR2 is SASEGT in the germline V gene. Trimming shortened V by 4 bases and J by 2 bases, and 24 bases separated the two germline ends. CDR3 loop: CASSVRSQKTDWAYEQYF. CDR3 sequence (DNA): TGTGCCAGCAGTGTCCGCTCCCAAAAGACAGACTGGGCCTACGAGCAGTACTTC.

In its sample, this clone was seen once. The chain carries TRBV28 and TRBJ2-7; no reliable D call. The length of the CDR3 is 12 residues. Germline V gene data show CDR1 as MDHEN and CDR2 as SYDVKM. Trimming took 7 bases from V and 7 from J, leaving 14 bases between them. This chain's CDR3 is CASTDYTEEQYF. The DNA of the CDR3 is TGTGCCAGCACCGATTATACGGAAGAGCAGTACTTC.

About this clone itself: One junction end disagrees with the germline gene, perhaps due to a read error. The sample holds other DNA sequences that translate to the same CDR3. The V and J genes are TRBV28 and TRBJ1-1; 8 bases map to TRBD1. The CDR3 is 11 residues long. Germline V gene sequence: CDR1 MDHEN, CDR2 SYDVKM. This chain's CDR3 is CASSGDREAFF. CDR3 nucleotides: TGTGCTAGCAGTGGGGACAGGGAAGCTTTCTTT.

About this clone itself: Other DNA sequences in this specimen translate into the identical CDR3. The V gene is TRBV29-1, the J gene TRBJ2-3, with D tentatively TRBD1 (5 bases). Trimming shortened V by 3 bases and J by 1 base, and 8 bases separated the two germline ends. Germline lookup yields CDR1 SQVTM and CDR2 ANQGSEA. The length of the CDR3 is 13 residues. CDR3 DNA sequence: TGCAGCGTTGAGCCCAGGGGCACAGATACGCAGTATTTT. Translating it yields CSVEPRGTDTQYF.